This is a list of T cell receptor beta chains from one sample in a study of blood T cells in healthy people across ages. TCRdb re-called the 5' RACE reads through MiXCR, storing one row per CDR3 protein. In the table there are around 1.7 million distinct CDR3 sequences, under 30% of which are singletons. Sequencing used blood. These receptors were obtained from a woman in her 30s in good health. The conserved cysteine and the conserved F or W are not part of the CDR3 here.

j_gene	v_gene	CDR3aa
TRBJ1-4	TRBV12-3/TRBV12-4	ASSLRSNEKLF
TRBJ2-1	TRBV5-6	ASSLGQARAEQF
TRBJ2-5	TRBV12-3/TRBV12-4	ASRPAGTSGRQTQY
TRBJ2-1	TRBV28	ASSPQGFASRDEQF
TRBJ2-4	TRBV5-1	ASSVEPGRGRNIQY
TRBJ1-5	TRBV10-3	AIREGSGSNQPQH
TRBJ1-6	TRBV7-2	ASSFKAYNSPLH
TRBJ2-5	TRBV6-2/TRBV6-3	ASGKQGLETQY
TRBJ2-1	TRBV7-3	ASSLSATDEQF
TRBJ2-5	TRBV5-5	ASSVGVGAETQY
TRBJ2-5	TRBV7-9	ASSSSPGETQY
NA	TRBV7-2	ASSQEEAGYRSYEQY
TRBJ1-2	TRBV5-1	ASRPDSHGYT
TRBJ2-7	TRBV7-9	ASSTRTGGGEQY
TRBJ1-2	TRBV28	ASTPIDRANGYT
TRBJ2-3	TRBV18	ASSPSSDTQY
TRBJ2-3	TRBV20-1	SAQNKRGVTDTQY
TRBJ2-3	TRBV20-1	SCRLGGLALDTQY
TRBJ2-6	TRBV5-1	ASSLDGTALSGANVLT
TRBJ2-7	TRBV12-3/TRBV12-4	ASRVAGGYEQY
NA	TRBV20-1	SAPTGGQETQY
TRBJ2-1	TRBV5-1	TSAPGGETQF
TRBJ2-7	TRBV7-2	ASSLMVVAYEQY
TRBJ1-1	TRBV2	ASDTGMNTEAF
TRBJ2-7	TRBV20-1	SAWTDYEQY
TRBJ2-7	TRBV7-2	ASSKTSGGARVEQY
TRBJ2-5	TRBV28	ASGGLSGGAGETQY
TRBJ1-1	TRBV18	VSKPDRSIPEAF
TRBJ2-1	TRBV12-3/TRBV12-4	ASSMEPAYEQF
TRBJ2-3	TRBV7-3	ASSAGSSTDTQY
TRBJ1-1	TRBV2	ASSPQVSEAF
TRBJ1-5	TRBV10-3	AISESGTGGHQPQH
TRBJ1-2	TRBV7-7	ASSSRKRDHNYGYT
TRBJ2-3	TRBV7-2	ASSLALAGFTDTQY
TRBJ1-5	TRBV20-1	SADPEGDNQPQH
NA	TRBV30	AFRGGNYEQY
TRBJ1-4	TRBV7-6	ASSLRDRAEKRF
TRBJ2-7	TRBV24-1	ATSDFRLAGGREQDTQY
TRBJ2-5	TRBV7-7	ASSLGPNRVQETQY
TRBJ2-1	TRBV7-3	ASSLRPDRYNEQF
TRBJ2-7	TRBV28	ASRVGQGGDYEQY
TRBJ2-1	TRBV3-1	ASSQDASGGSEQF